This T cell receptor (beta chain) was sequenced in a study of cytomegalovirus exposure and HLA in healthy donors. At the level of the study: From donors who were HLA-typed, an early data release held about 89 million unique TCRs. Study outcomes and limitations: Later, an analysis showed that TCR beta chains associated with HLA were more clonally expanded than others that were equally common. Later analysis showed most CMV-associated TCR beta chains appearing HLA-restricted.

Though probably carrying unrecorded immune exposures, donors were nominally healthy at sampling. PCR employed 60 Vbeta and 13 Jbeta primers. Generated by immunoSEQ multiplex PCR, the TCRdb table keeps only in-frame clones and is missing some. The sample includes more than 45,000 clones. As concerns this clone: What it binds is not known.

The source material was PBMCs. This receptor was obtained from a male donor in good health and CMV-seronegative.

The DNA of the CDR3 is TGTGCCAGCAGTCTTATCTCCTACGAGCAGTACTTC. It is translated as CASSLISYEQYF. The V and J genes are TRBV27 and TRBJ2-7; unclear D gene. V lost 5 bases to trimming and J lost 0 bases, with 5 bases between them. The CDR3 loop spans 12 amino acids. Germline assignment: CDR1 MNHEY and CDR2 SMNVEV (reference sequence).